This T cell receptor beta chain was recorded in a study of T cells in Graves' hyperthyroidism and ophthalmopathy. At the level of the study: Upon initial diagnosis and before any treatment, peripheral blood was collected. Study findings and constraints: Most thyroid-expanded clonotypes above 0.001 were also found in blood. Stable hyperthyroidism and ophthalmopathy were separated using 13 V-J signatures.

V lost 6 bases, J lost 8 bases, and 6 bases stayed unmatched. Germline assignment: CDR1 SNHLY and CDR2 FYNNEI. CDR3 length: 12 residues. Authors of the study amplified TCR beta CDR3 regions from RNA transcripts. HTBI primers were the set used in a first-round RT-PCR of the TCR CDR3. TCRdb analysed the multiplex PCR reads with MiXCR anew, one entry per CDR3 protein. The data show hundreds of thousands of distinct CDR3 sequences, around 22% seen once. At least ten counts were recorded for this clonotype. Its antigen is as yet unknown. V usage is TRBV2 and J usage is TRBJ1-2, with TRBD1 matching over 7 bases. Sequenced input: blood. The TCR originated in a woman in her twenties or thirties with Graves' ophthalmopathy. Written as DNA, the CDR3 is TGTGCCAGCAGAGGGGACAGCGTCGGCTACACCTTC. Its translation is CASRGDSVGYTF.